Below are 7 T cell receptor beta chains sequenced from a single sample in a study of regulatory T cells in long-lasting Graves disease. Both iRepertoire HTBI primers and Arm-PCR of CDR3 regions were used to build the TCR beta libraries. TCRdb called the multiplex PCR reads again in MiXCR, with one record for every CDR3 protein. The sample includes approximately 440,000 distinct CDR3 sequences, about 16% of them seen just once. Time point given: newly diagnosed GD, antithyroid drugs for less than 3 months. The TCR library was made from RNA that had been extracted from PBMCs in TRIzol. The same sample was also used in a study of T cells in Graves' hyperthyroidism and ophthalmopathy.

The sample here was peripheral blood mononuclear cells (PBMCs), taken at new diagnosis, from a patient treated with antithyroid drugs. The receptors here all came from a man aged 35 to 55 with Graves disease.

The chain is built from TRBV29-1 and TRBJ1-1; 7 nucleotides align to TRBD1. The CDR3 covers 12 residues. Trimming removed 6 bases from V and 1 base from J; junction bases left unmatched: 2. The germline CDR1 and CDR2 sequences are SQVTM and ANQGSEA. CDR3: CSVPGGNTEAFF. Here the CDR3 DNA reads TGCAGCGTCCCAGGGGGGAACACTGAAGCTTTCTTT. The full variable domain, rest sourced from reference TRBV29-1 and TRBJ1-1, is SAVISQKPSRDICQRGTSLTIQCQVDSQVTMMFWYRQQPGQSLTLIATANQGSEATYESGFVIDKFPISRPNLTFSTLTVSNMSPEDSSIYLCSVPGGNTEAFFGQGTRLTVV.

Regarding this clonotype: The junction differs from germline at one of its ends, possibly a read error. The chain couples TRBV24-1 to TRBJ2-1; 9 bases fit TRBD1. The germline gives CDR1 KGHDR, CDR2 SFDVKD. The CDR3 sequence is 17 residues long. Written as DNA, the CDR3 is TGTGCCACCAGTGATGCGCCGGGACAGGGATCCTGCAATGAGCAGTTCTTC. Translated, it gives CATSDAPGQGSCNEQFF.

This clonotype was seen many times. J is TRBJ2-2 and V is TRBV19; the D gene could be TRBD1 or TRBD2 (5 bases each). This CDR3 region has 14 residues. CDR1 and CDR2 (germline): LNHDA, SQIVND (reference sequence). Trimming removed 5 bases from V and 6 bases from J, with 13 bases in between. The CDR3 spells CASSFGTSPGELFF. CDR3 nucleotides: TGTGCCAGTAGTTTCGGGACGTCCCCCGGGGAGCTGTTTTTT.

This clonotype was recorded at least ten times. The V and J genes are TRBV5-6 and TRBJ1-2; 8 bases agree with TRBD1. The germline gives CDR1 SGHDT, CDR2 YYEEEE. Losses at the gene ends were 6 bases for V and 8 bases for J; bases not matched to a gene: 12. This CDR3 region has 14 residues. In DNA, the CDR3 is TGTGCCAGCAACTACGACAGGGGCTATAGAGGCTACACCTTC. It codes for CASNYDRGYRGYTF.

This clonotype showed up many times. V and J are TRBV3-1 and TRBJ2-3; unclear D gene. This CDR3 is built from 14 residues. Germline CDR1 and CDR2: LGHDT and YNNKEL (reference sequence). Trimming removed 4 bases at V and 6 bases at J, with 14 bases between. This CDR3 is CASSPRARGDTQYF. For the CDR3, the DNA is TGTGCCAGCAGCCCACGGGCGCGTGGGGATACGCAGTATTTT.

The CDR3 DNA reads as TGCGCCAGCAGCTCGGCCGGGGGGCGGGACACTGAAGCTTTCTTT. Protein: CASSSAGGRDTEAFF. The chain is built from TRBV5-1 and TRBJ1-1, with a possible D match to TRBD1 (6 bases). The CDR3 sequence is 15 residues long. V shed 3 bases and J shed 3 bases, with 15 bases lying between them. The germline CDR1 and CDR2 sequences are SGHRS and YFSETQ.

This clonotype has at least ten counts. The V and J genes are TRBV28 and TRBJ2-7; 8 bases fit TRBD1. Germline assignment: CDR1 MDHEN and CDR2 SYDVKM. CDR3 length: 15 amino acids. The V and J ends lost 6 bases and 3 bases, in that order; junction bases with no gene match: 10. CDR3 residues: CASRGPGTGHYEQYF. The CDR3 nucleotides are TGTGCCAGCAGAGGTCCCGGGACAGGCCACTACGAGCAGTACTTC.